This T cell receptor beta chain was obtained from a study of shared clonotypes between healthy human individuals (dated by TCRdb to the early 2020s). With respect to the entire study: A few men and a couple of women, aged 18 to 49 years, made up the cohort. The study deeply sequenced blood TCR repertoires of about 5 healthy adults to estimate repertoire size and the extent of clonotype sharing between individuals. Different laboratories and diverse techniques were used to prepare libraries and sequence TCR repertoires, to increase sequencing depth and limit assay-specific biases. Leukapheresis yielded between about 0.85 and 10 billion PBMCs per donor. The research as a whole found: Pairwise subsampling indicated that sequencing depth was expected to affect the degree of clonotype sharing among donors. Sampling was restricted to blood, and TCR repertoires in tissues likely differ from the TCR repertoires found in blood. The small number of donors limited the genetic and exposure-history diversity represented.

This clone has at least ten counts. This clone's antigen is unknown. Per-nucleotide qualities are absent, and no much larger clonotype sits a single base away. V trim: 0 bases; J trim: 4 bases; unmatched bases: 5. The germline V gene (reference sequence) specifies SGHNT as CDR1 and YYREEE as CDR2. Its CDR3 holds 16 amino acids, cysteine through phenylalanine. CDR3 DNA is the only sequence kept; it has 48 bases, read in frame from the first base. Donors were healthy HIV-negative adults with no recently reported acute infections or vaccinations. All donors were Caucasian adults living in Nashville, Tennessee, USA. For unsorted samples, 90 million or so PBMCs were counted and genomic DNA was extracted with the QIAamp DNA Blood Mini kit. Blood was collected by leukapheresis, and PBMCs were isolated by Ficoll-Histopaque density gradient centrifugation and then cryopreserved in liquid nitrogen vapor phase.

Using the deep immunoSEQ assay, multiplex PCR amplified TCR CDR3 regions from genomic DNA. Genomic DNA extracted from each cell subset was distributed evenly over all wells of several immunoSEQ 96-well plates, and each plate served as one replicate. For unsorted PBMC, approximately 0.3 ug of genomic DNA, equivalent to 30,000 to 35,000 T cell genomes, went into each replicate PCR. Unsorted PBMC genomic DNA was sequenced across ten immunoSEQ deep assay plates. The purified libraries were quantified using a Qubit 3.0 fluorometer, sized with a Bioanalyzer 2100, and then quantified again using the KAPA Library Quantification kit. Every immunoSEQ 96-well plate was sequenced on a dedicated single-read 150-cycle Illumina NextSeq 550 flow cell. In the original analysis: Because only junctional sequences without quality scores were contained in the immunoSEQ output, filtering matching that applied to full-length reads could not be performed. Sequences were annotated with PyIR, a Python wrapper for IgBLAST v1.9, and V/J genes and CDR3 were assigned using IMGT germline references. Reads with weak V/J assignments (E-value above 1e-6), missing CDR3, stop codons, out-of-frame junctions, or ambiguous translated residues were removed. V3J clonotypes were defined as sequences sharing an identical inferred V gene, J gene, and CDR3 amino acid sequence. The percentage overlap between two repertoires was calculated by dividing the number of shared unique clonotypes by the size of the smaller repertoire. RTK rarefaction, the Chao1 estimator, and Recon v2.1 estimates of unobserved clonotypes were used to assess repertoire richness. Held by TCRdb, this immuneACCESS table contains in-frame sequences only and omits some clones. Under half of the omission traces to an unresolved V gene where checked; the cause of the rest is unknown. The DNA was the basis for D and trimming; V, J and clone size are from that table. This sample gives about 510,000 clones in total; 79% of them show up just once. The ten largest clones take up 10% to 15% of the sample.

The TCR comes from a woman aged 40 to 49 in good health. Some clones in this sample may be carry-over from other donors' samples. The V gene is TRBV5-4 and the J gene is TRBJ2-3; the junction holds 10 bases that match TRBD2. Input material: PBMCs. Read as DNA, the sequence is TGTGCCAGCAGCTTGGTAGCGGGGGGAGGGTCAGATACGCAGTATTTT. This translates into CASSLVAGGGSDTQYF.